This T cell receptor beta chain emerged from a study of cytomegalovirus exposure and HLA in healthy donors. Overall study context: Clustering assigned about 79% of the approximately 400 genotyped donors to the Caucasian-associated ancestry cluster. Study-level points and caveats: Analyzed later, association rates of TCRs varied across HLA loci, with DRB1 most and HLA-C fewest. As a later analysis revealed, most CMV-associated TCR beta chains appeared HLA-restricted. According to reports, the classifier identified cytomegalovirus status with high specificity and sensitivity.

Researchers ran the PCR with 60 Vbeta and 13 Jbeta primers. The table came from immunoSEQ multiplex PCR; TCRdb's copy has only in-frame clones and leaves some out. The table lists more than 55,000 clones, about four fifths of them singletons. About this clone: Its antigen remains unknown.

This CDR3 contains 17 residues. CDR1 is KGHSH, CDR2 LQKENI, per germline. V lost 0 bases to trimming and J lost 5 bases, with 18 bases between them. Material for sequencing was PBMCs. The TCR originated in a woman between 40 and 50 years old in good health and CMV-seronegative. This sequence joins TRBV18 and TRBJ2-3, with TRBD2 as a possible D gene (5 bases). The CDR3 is CASSPPAAPGVIDTQYF. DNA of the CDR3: TGTGCCAGCTCACCACCGGCAGCTCCCGGGGTAATAGATACGCAGTATTTT.